Below are 32 T cell receptor beta chains sequenced from a single sample in a study of beta chain features in type 1 diabetes. The investigators reverse transcribed all of the isolated RNA, so they sequenced expressed TCRB transcripts. The table came from immunoSEQ multiplex PCR; TCRdb's copy has only in-frame clones and leaves some out. The data hold hundreds of thousands of clones, with about an eighth observed a single time. The sample taken for sequencing was naive CD4+ T cells from blood. The receptors originated from a woman between 18 and 29 years old in good health.

This clone has a handful of counts. The gene calls are TRBV6-5 and TRBJ2-3, with D possibly TRBD1 on 6 matching bases. The CDR3 has 14 amino acids. With 7 bases removed from V and 1 base from J, the gap between germline ends came to 12 bases. The V gene's germline CDR1 is MNHEY and CDR2 SVGAGI. CDR3 sequence: CASTRGIGTDTQYF. In nucleotides, the CDR3 is TGTGCCAGCACGAGGGGGATCGGCACAGATACGCAGTATTTT.

There are a few counts of this clone. The chain recombines TRBV5-1 with TRBJ1-2; D is ambiguous. The CDR3 consists of 16 residues. Germline CDR1 SGHRS, CDR2 YFSETQ. Trimming shortened V by 1 base and J by 5 bases, and 18 bases separated the two germline ends. This CDR3 is CASSLFGTPGGYGYTF. CDR3 bases: TGCGCCAGCAGCTTGTTCGGCACCCCAGGAGGGTATGGCTACACCTTC.

This clone has a handful of counts. The chain carries TRBV29-1 and TRBJ1-1; D is unclear. V lost 4 bases to trimming and J lost 5 bases, with 11 bases between them. Germline V lookup: CDR1 SQVTM, CDR2 ANQGSEA. The CDR3 contains 12 residues. For the CDR3, the DNA is TGCAGCGTTGCGGAAGGGTTGACTGAAGCTTTCTTT. It translates to CSVAEGLTEAFF.

This clone was picked up a small number of times. The chain couples TRBV28 to TRBJ2-1; D gene unclear. The CDR3 is made up of 16 amino acids. Trimming cost V 5 bases and J 0 bases, with 14 bases left between them. Germline CDR1 and CDR2: MDHEN and SYDVKM. The CDR3 sequence: CASSRRQWGSYNEQFF. CDR3 nucleotide sequence: TGTGCCAGCAGTCGCCGGCAGTGGGGCTCCTACAATGAGCAGTTCTTC.

V is TRBV14 and J is TRBJ2-6; 7 bases are shared with TRBD1. V lost 4 bases, J lost 2 bases, and 14 bases stayed unmatched. Looked up from germline, CDR1 is SGHDN and CDR2 is FVKESK. The CDR3 runs 19 residues. The CDR3 DNA follows: TGTGCCAGCAGCCTACGTGTGGGACAGAGAGGACCTGGGGCCAACGTCCTGACTTTC. This translates into CASSLRVGQRGPGANVLTF.

The gene calls are TRBV18 and TRBJ2-1; TRBD1 agrees at 7 bases. This CDR3 has 13 amino acids. CDR1 and CDR2 from the germline V gene are KGHSH and LQKENI. J was trimmed by 9 bases and V by 5 bases; bases with no gene match: 7. The chain's CDR3 is CASSAGTEAEQFF. CDR3 coding DNA: TGTGCCAGCTCAGCCGGGACAGAGGCTGAGCAGTTCTTC.

This clone was detected a few times. The chain carries TRBV6-5 and TRBJ1-1, with unresolved D. CDR3 length: 11 amino acids. CDR1 MNHEY and CDR2 SVGAGI come from the germline V gene. Trimming removed 8 bases at V and 0 bases at J, with 4 bases between. CDR3 residues: CASEMNTEAFF. The CDR3 DNA is TGTGCCAGCGAAATGAACACTGAAGCTTTCTTT.

The chain links TRBV7-2 to TRBJ2-7; D is undetermined. V lost 2 bases to trimming and J lost 7 bases, with 15 bases between them. The V gene's germline CDR1 is SGHTA and CDR2 FQGNSA. This CDR3 region has 14 residues. CDR3 amino acids: CASSLHPGPREQYF. The CDR3 nucleotides are TGTGCCAGCAGCTTACATCCCGGCCCGCGGGAGCAGTACTTC. Supplemented by reference TRBV7-2 and TRBJ2-7, the full variable domain reads GAGVSQSPSNKVTEKGKDVELRCDPISGHTALYWYRQSLGQGLEFLIYFQGNSAPDKSGLPSDRFSAERTGGSVSTLTIQRTQQEDSAVYLCASSLHPGPREQYFGPGTRLTVT.

The V gene is TRBV18, the J gene TRBJ1-2, with a possible D match to TRBD1 (5 bases). The germline V and J ends were trimmed by 3 bases and 6 bases, with 17 bases remaining between them. This CDR3 has 15 amino acids. Germline CDR1 reads KGHSH; CDR2 reads LQKENI. CDR3 region: CASSPRNTEGDGYTF. In DNA, the CDR3 is TGTGCCAGCTCACCTCGAAATACAGAAGGGGATGGCTACACCTTC.

This clone was picked up a small number of times. V and J are TRBV7-2 and TRBJ1-2, with D hard to call. In germline, CDR1 is SGHTA, CDR2 FQGNSA. The CDR3 runs to 13 residues. Trimming removed 2 bases from V and 4 bases from J, with 8 bases in between. Here the CDR3 reads CASSLLDFYGYTF. The DNA of the CDR3 is TGTGCCAGCAGCTTATTAGACTTCTATGGCTACACCTTC.

CDR3 in DNA: TGTGCCAGCAGCCCCAGGACAGGGAAGACCGCTGGCTACACCTTC. Protein product: CASSPRTGKTAGYTF. This chain uses TRBV9 with TRBJ1-2, with 8 bases aligning to TRBD1. Germline lookup yields CDR1 SGDLS and CDR2 YYNGEE. The CDR3 has 15 amino acids. After removal of 4 bases from V and 7 bases from J, the junction contained 12 bases not matched to a gene.

The chain recombines TRBV29-1 with TRBJ2-7; 8 bases match TRBD1. The length of the CDR3 is 14 residues. CDR1 is SQVTM and CDR2 is ANQGSEA in the germline V gene. With 6 bases clipped from V and 3 bases from J, the junction kept 10 bases outside the gene matches. DNA for the CDR3: TGCAGCGTGCTCCCGGAACAGGGGGGCTACGAGCAGTACTTC. Amino acid sequence: CSVLPEQGGYEQYF.

In this sample, this clone turned up a few times. The gene calls are TRBV28 and TRBJ2-7; 9 bases line up with TRBD1. The V and J ends lost 5 bases and 3 bases, in that order; junction bases with no gene match: 8. From germline, CDR1 is MDHEN and CDR2 SYDVKM. The CDR3 covers 15 residues. CDR3 sequence reads: CASSLGGQGFYEQYV. CDR3 bases: TGTGCCAGCAGTCTTGGAGGACAGGGGTTCTACGAGCAGTACGTC.

This clone was found a few times. CDR3 sequence: CASSLTGGAEQYV. The CDR3 nucleotides are TGTGCCAGCAGCTTGACAGGGGGCGCGGAGCAGTACGTC. This chain joins TRBV5-4 and TRBJ2-7, with TRBD1 matching over 9 bases. Germline CDR1 and CDR2: SGHNT and YYREEE (reference sequence). The CDR3 covers 13 residues. Trimming removed 1 base from V and 7 bases from J; junction bases left unmatched: 3.

Ten or more counts support this clone. This chain joins TRBV9 and TRBJ1-6; 8 positions match TRBD1. The CDR3 has 14 amino acids. Germline CDR1 and CDR2: SGDLS and YYNGEE. Trimming removed 5 bases from V and 8 bases from J; junction bases left unmatched: 6. CDR3 in DNA: TGTGCCAGCAGTGACGGACAGGGATATTCACCCCTCCACTTT. Translated, it gives CASSDGQGYSPLHF.

In its sample, this clone was seen a few times. The chain links TRBV10-3 to TRBJ2-7; 8 bases agree with TRBD2. Per germline, CDR1 ENHRY and CDR2 SYGVKD. This CDR3 comprises 18 residues. V lost 6 bases to trimming and J lost 0 bases; unmatched junction nucleotides: 16. For the CDR3, the DNA is TGTGCCATCAGGGCTCCCACTAGCGGTAATTACGCCTCCTACGAGCAGTACTTC. It codes for CAIRAPTSGNYASYEQYF.

The chain recombines TRBV29-1 with TRBJ1-2; D not certain. Germline CDR1 is SQVTM and CDR2 is ANQGSEA. This CDR3 has 15 residues. The V end was cut by 1 base, the J end by 3 bases, with 15 bases between. CDR3 sequence: CSVEVLTEIHYGYTF. CDR3 in DNA: TGCAGCGTTGAAGTGTTAACAGAAATACACTATGGCTACACCTTC.

This clone was picked up a small number of times. The V gene is TRBV7-2, the J gene TRBJ2-2, with D maybe TRBD2 (6 bases). The CDR3 has 16 amino acids. Trimming took 5 bases from V and 8 from J, leaving 21 bases between them. Germline V lookup: CDR1 SGHTA, CDR2 FQGNSA. CDR3 amino acids: CASSLPRAAGRGELFF. CDR3 in DNA: TGTGCCAGCAGCCTTCCACGGGCCGCGGGACGGGGGGAGCTGTTTTTT.

J is TRBJ1-2 and V is TRBV7-2, with 7 bases matching TRBD1. This CDR3 spans 14 amino acids. Germline CDR1 reads SGHTA; CDR2 reads FQGNSA. After removal of 5 bases from V and 7 bases from J, the junction contained 10 bases not matched to a gene. In DNA form, the CDR3 reads TGTGCCAGCAGCGCTAGACAGGGTTCTGGTGGCTACACCTTC. As protein: CASSARQGSGGYTF.

V gene TRBV9 combines with J gene TRBJ1-4; weak D call: TRBD1 (5 bases). The V gene lost 3 bases and the J gene lost 8 bases, with 14 bases spanning the gap. The CDR3 consists of 14 residues. The germline gives CDR1 SGDLS, CDR2 YYNGEE. This CDR3 is CASSADARGEKLFF. The CDR3 DNA follows: TGTGCCAGCAGCGCAGATGCGCGGGGGGAAAAACTGTTTTTT. Full variable domain (outside the CDR3, taken from reference TRBV9 and TRBJ1-4): DSGVTQTPKHLITATGQRVTLRCSPRSGDLSVYWYQQSLDQGLQFLIQYYNGEERAKGNILERFSAQQFPDLHSELNLSSLELGDSALYFCASSADARGEKLFFGSGTQLSVL.

The chain combines TRBV9 with TRBJ2-1; weak D call: TRBD2 (5 bases). Per germline, CDR1 SGDLS and CDR2 YYNGEE. Trimming removed 7 bases from V and 9 bases from J, with 14 bases in between. This CDR3 contains 12 residues. The CDR3 coding sequence is TGTGCCAGCTGTTCGTGGAGCGGTGAGCAGTTCTTC. This sequence encodes CASCSWSGEQFF.

Here the CDR3 reads CSGLMDSSYEQYF. DNA for the CDR3: TGCAGCGGTTTGATGGACAGCTCCTACGAGCAGTACTTC. The V gene is TRBV29-1, the J gene TRBJ2-7; D is possibly TRBD1 (6 bases). The CDR3 has 13 residues. From germline, CDR1 is SQVTM and CDR2 ANQGSEA. Trimming removed 7 bases at V and 0 bases at J, with 13 bases between.

The gene calls are TRBV13 and TRBJ2-3, with D possibly TRBD1 on 7 matching bases. The CDR3 is 17 residues long. The germline V and J ends were trimmed by 5 bases and 4 bases, with 22 bases remaining between them. Per the germline V gene, CDR1 is PRHDT and CDR2 is FYEKMQ (reference sequence). The CDR3 DNA follows: TGTGCCAGCAGCCCCAGGGGGGTATTGACGGTCCCAGATACGCAGTATTTT. Its translation is CASSPRGVLTVPDTQYF.

This clone was seen a handful of times. This sequence joins TRBV12-5 and TRBJ2-5, with D perhaps TRBD1 or TRBD2 (5 bases each). The germline gives CDR1 LGHNT, CDR2 FRNRAP. The CDR3 is 13 amino acids. The V gene lost 4 bases and the J gene lost 7 bases, with 13 bases spanning the gap. CDR3 sequence: CASGSGPGWTQYF. The DNA for the CDR3 is TGTGCTAGTGGTTCGGGGCCCGGATGGACCCAGTACTTC.

This clone was seen only a few times. The CDR3 protein is CASSATGGNQPQHF. Here the CDR3 DNA reads TGTGCCAGCAGCGCTACAGGGGGCAATCAGCCCCAGCATTTT. The chain couples TRBV9 to TRBJ1-5, with 7 nucleotides matching TRBD1. V was clipped by 3 bases and J by 2 bases; unmatched bases: 2. The germline CDR1 and CDR2 sequences are SGDLS and YYNGEE. The CDR3 loop spans 14 amino acids.

This clone was counted a few times. This sequence joins TRBV7-2 and TRBJ2-7, with 7 bases lining up with TRBD1. Germline CDR1 is SGHTA and CDR2 is FQGNSA. The CDR3 contains 15 residues. Germline trimming cut 5 bases from V and 2 bases from J; bases unmatched to any gene: 9. The CDR3 sequence is CASSRRQGEAYEQYV. The CDR3 DNA reads as TGTGCCAGCAGCAGACGACAGGGTGAGGCCTACGAGCAGTACGTC.

The CDR3 loop reads CASSLFGGGQAQETQYF. The CDR3 DNA is TGTGCCAGCAGCTTGTTCGGTGGGGGACAGGCACAAGAGACCCAGTACTTC. The chain is built from TRBV7-9 and TRBJ2-5, with 8 bases lining up with TRBD1. This CDR3 is built from 17 residues. Germline V lookup: CDR1 SEHNR, CDR2 FQNEAQ (reference sequence). V lost 3 bases, J lost 2 bases, and 11 bases stayed unmatched.

This clone has just a few counts. This chain joins TRBV2 and TRBJ2-1, with 11 bases aligning to TRBD1. From germline, CDR1 is SNHLY and CDR2 FYNNEI. The CDR3 runs to 15 residues. V lost 5 bases to trimming and J lost 7 bases; unmatched junction nucleotides: 7. The CDR3 region is CASSILRDRGNEQFF. The CDR3 DNA follows: TGTGCCAGCAGTATACTCCGGGACAGGGGGAATGAGCAGTTCTTC.

This clone was detected only a few times. This sequence joins TRBV9 and TRBJ2-7, with 10 bases aligning to TRBD2. The CDR3 is 15 residues long. Germline V lookup: CDR1 SGDLS, CDR2 YYNGEE. The V gene end was trimmed by 0 bases and the J gene end by 2 bases; junction bases not matched to a gene: 2. The DNA of the CDR3 is TGTGCCAGCAGCGTAGGAACTAGCGGGACCTACGAGCAGTACTTC. Encoded protein: CASSVGTSGTYEQYF.

A few counts support this clone. V gene TRBV30 combines with J gene TRBJ1-2; a weak D match, TRBD1 (5 bases). The CDR3 extends over 14 amino acids. Germline V gives CDR1 GTSNPN, CDR2 SVGIG (reference sequence). Trimming stripped 0 bases from V and 7 bases from J, with 15 bases between. In nucleotides, the CDR3 is TGTGCCTGGAGTGTGCAGGGAGCCTCTATTGGCTACACCTTC. It translates to CAWSVQGASIGYTF.

This clone was picked up a small number of times. This sample also contains other DNA sequences that code for the same CDR3. The CDR3 region is CASSLTRGTDTQYF. For the CDR3, the DNA is TGCGCCAGCAGCTTAACCCGCGGCACAGATACGCAGTATTTT. The chain is built from TRBV5-1 and TRBJ2-3; D gene uncertain. V was cut by 2 bases and J by 1 base, with 8 bases left in between. The CDR3 is made up of 14 amino acids. Germline V gene lookup returns CDR1 SGHRS and CDR2 YFSETQ.

The chain employs TRBV4-2 and TRBJ2-2; 7 nucleotides agree with TRBD1. The junction had 5 bases not matched to a gene; V was cut back by 3 bases and J by 4 bases. Germline V gene lookup returns CDR1 LGHNA and CDR2 YNFKEQ. CDR3 length equals 15 residues. Written as DNA, the CDR3 is TGTGCCAGCAGCCACCCGGGACAGCCCACCGGGGAGCTGTTTTTT. Protein product: CASSHPGQPTGELFF.